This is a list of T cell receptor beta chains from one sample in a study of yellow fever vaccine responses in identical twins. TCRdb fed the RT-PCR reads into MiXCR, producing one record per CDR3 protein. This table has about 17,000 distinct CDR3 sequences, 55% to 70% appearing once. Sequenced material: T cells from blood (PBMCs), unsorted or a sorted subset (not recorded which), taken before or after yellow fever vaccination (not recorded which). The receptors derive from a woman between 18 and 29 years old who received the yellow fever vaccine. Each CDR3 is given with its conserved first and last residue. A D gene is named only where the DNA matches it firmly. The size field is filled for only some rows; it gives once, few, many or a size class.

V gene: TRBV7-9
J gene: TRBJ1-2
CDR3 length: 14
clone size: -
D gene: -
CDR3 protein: CASSLATATYGYTF
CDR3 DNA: TGTGCCAGCAGCCTCGCGACAGCCACATATGGCTACACCTTC

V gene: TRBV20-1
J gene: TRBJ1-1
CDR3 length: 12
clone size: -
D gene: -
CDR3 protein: CSADTPGTEAFF
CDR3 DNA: TGCAGTGCGGACACCCCGGGCACTGAAGCTTTCTTT

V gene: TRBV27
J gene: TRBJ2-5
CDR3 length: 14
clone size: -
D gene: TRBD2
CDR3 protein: CASRRGILQETQYF
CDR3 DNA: TGTGCCAGCAGGCGGGGGATACTCCAAGAGACCCAGTACTTC

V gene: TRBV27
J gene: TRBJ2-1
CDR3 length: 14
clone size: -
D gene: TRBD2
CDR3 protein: CASSTSGSYNEQFF
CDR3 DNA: TGTGCCAGCAGCACTAGCGGTTCCTACAATGAGCAGTTCTTC

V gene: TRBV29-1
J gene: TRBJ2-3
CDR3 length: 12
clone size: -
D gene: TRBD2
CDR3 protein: CSGFGGTDTQYF
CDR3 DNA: TGCAGCGGTTTCGGGGGGACGGATACGCAGTATTTT

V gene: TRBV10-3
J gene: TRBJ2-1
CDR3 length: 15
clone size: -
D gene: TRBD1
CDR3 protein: CAISEDRGQYNEQFF
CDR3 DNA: TGTGCCATCAGTGAAGACAGGGGGCAGTACAATGAGCAGTTCTTC

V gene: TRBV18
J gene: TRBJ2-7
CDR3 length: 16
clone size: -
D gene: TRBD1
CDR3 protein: CASSQTTGVAYYEQYF
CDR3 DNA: TGTGCCAGCTCACAAACTACAGGGGTCGCCTACTACGAGCAGTACTTC

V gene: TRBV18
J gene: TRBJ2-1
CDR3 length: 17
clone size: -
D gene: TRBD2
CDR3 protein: CASSLKPAGVGLYEQFF
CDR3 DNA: TGTGCCAGCTCCCTAAAGCCAGCGGGAGTGGGTCTCTATGAGCAGTTCTTC

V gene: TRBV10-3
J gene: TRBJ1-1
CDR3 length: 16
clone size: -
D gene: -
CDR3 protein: CAISEREGTKGTEAFF
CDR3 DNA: TGTGCCATCAGTGAGAGGGAGGGGACCAAGGGGACTGAAGCTTTCTTT

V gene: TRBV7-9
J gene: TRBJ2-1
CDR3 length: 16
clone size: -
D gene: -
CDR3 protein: CASSLRGTTLYNEQFF
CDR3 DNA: TGTGCCAGCAGCTTAAGGGGGACTACCCTTTACAATGAGCAGTTCTTC

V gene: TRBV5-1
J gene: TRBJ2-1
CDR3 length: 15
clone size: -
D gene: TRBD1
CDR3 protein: CASSFRDSPYNEQFF
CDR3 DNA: TGCGCCAGCAGCTTCCGGGACAGCCCCTACAATGAGCAGTTCTTC

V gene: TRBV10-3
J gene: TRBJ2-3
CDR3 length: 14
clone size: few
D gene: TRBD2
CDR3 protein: CASRLGLAADTQYF
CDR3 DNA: TGTGCCTCGAGGTTGGGACTAGCGGCAGATACGCAGTATTTT

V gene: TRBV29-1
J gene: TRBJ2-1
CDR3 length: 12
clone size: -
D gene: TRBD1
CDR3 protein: CSAGTGGNEQFF
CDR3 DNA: TGCAGCGCTGGGACAGGGGGCAATGAGCAGTTCTTC

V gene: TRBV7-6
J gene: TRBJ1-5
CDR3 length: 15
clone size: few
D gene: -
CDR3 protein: CASSLLDSMGQPQHF
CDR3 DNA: TGTGCCAGCAGCTTATTGGACAGTATGGGGCAGCCCCAGCATTTT

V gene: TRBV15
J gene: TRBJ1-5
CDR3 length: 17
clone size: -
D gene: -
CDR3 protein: CATSRDPGTESNQPQHF
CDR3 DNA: TGTGCCACCAGCAGAGATCCGGGGACGGAGAGCAATCAGCCCCAGCATTTT

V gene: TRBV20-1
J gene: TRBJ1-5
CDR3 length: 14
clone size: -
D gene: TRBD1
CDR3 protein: CSANPGGMGQPQHF
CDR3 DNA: TGCAGTGCTAATCCAGGGGGCATGGGTCAGCCCCAGCATTTT

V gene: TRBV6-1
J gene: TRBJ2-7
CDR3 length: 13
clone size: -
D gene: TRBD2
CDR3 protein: CASSEGLAGEQYF
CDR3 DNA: TGTGCCAGCAGTGAAGGGCTAGCGGGCGAGCAGTACTTC

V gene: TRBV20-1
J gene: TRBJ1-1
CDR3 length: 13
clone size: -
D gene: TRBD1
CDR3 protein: CSASRQGLPEAFF
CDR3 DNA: TGCAGTGCTAGTAGACAGGGGTTACCTGAAGCTTTCTTT

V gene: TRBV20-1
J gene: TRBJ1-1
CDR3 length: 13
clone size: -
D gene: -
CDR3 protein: CSAPTPLGTEAFF
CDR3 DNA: TGCAGTGCTCCGACACCCCTAGGGACTGAAGCTTTCTTT

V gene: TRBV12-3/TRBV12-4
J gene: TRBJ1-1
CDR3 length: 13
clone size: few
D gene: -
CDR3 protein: CASSLQENTEAFF
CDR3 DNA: TGTGCCAGCAGTCTACAGGAGAACACTGAAGCTTTCTTT

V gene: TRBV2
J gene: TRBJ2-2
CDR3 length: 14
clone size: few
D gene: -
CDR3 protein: CASSEQGNTGELFF
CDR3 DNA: TGTGCCAGCAGTGAACAGGGGAACACCGGGGAGCTGTTTTTT

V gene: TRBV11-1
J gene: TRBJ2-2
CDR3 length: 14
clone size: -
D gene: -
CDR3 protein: CASSPDQKAGELFF
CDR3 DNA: TGTGCCAGCAGCCCGGACCAGAAAGCGGGGGAGCTGTTTTTT

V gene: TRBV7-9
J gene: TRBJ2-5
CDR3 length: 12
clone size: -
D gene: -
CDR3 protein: CASSDQGETQYF
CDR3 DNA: TGTGCCAGCAGCGACCAGGGGGAGACCCAGTACTTC

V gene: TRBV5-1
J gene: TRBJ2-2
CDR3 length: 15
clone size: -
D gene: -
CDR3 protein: CASSFDRSNTGELFF
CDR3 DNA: TGCGCCAGCAGCTTCGACCGATCGAACACCGGGGAGCTGTTTTTT

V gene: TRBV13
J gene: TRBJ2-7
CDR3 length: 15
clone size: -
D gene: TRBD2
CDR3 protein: CASTSGTSGNYEQYF
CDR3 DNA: TGTGCCAGCACGTCGGGGACTAGCGGGAACTACGAGCAGTACTTC

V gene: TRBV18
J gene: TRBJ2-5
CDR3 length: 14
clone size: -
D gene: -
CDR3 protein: CASSPDQGGETQYF
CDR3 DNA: TGTGCCAGCTCACCAGACCAGGGAGGAGAGACCCAGTACTTC

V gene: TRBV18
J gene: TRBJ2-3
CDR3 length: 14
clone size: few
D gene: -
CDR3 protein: CASSPSPLADTQYF
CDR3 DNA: TGTGCCAGCTCACCAAGCCCGTTAGCAGATACGCAGTATTTT

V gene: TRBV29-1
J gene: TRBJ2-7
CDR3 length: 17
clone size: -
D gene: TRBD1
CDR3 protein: CSVELKPTGRTGYEQYF
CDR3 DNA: TGCAGCGTTGAGTTAAAGCCGACAGGGCGTACGGGCTACGAGCAGTACTTC

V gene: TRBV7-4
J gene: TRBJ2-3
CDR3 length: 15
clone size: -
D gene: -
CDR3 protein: CASTLGMSSTDTQYF
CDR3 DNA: TGTGCCAGCACCTTAGGAATGTCTAGCACAGATACGCAGTATTTT

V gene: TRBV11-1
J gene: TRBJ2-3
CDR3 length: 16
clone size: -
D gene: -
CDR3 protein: CASSYPGQVGTDTQYF
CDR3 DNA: TGTGCCAGCAGCTACCCGGGCCAGGTGGGGACAGATACGCAGTATTTT

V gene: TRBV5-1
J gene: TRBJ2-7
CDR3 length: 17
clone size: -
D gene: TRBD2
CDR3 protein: CASSIQNLGGSFYEQYF
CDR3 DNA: TGCGCCAGCAGTATCCAAAACTTGGGCGGGAGTTTTTACGAGCAGTACTTC

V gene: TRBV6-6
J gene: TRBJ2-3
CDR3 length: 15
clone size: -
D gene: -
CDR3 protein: CASRKGHGVTDTQYF
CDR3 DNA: TGTGCCAGCAGAAAGGGACATGGTGTTACCGATACGCAGTATTTT

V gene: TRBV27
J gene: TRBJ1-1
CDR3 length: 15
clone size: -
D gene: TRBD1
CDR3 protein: CASYSPGTANTEAFF
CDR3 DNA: TGTGCCAGCTATTCCCCCGGGACAGCGAACACTGAAGCTTTCTTT

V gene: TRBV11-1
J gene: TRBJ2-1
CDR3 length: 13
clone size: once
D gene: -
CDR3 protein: CASSPRTYNEQFF
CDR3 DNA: TGTGCCAGCAGCCCGAGAACCTACAATGAGCAGTTCTTC

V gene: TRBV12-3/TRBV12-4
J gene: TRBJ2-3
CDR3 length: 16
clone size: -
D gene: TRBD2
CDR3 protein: CASSTSSGGLVDTQYF
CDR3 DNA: TGTGCCAGCAGTACCTCTAGCGGGGGGTTGGTGGATACGCAGTATTTT

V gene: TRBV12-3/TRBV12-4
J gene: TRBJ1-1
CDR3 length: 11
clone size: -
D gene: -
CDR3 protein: CASSQGVEAFF
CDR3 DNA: TGTGCCAGCAGTCAAGGTGTTGAAGCTTTCTTT

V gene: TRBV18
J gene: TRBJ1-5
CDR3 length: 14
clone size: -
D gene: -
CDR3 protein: CASSPLISNQPQHF
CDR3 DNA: TGTGCCAGCTCACCCCTGATTAGCAATCAGCCCCAGCATTTT

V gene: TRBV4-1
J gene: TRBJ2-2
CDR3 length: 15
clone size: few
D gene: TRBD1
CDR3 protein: CASSQLTGGYGELFF
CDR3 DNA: TGCGCCAGCAGCCAACTAACAGGGGGGTACGGGGAGCTGTTTTTT

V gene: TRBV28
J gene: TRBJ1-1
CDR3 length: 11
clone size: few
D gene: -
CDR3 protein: CASEWVNKAFF
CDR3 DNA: TGTGCCAGCGAATGGGTGAATAAAGCTTTCTTT

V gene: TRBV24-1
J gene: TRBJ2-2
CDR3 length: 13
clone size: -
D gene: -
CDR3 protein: CATQRSGTGELFF
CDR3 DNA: TGTGCCACCCAGAGGAGCGGGACCGGGGAGCTGTTTTTT

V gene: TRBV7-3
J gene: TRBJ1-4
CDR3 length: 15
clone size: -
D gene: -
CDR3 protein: CASSLRGTANEKLFF
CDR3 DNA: TGTGCCAGCAGCTTAAGGGGAACCGCTAATGAAAAACTGTTTTTT

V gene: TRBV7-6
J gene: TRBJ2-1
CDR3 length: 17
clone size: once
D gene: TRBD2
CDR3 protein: CASSLVKTSGRLNEQFF
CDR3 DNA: TGTGCCAGCAGCTTAGTTAAGACTAGCGGGAGACTCAATGAGCAGTTCTTC

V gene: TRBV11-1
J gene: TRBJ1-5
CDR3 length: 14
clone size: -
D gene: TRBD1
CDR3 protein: CASSSTGVDQPQHF
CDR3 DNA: TGTGCCAGCAGCTCCACAGGGGTGGATCAGCCCCAGCATTTT

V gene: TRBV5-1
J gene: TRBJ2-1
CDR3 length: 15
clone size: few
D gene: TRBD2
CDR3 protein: CASSLGVAGYNEQFF
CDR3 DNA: TGCGCCAGCAGCCTCGGGGTAGCGGGATACAATGAGCAGTTCTTC

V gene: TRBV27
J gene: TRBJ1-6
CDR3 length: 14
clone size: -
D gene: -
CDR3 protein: CASSLLTDNSPLHF
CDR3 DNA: TGTGCCAGCAGTTTATTGACAGATAATTCACCCCTCCACTTT

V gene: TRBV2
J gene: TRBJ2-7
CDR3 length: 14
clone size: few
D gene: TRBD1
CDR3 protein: CASSPAGTAYEQYF
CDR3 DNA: TGTGCCAGCAGCCCCGCCGGGACAGCATACGAGCAGTACTTC

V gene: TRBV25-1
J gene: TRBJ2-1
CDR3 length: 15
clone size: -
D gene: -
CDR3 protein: CASSEYGGGRNEQFF
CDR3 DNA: TGTGCCAGCAGTGAATATGGGGGGGGGCGGAATGAGCAGTTCTTC

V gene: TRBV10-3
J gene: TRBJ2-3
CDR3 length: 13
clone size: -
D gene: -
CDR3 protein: CAISGSPTDTQYF
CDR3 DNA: TGTGCCATCAGCGGGAGCCCCACAGATACGCAGTATTTT

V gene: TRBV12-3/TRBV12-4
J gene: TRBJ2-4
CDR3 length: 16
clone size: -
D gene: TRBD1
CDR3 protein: CASSLRTGIAKNIQYF
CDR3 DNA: TGTGCCAGCAGTTTACGGACAGGAATAGCCAAAAACATTCAGTACTTC

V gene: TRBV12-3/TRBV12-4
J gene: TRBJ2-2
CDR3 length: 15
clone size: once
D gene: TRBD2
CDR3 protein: CASRPGLANTGELFF
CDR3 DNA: TGTGCCAGCAGACCGGGACTAGCGAACACCGGGGAGCTGTTTTTT

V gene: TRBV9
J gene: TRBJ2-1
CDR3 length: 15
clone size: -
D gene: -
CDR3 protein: CASSVWASGYNEQFF
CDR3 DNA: TGTGCCAGCAGCGTCTGGGCCAGCGGGTACAATGAGCAGTTCTTC

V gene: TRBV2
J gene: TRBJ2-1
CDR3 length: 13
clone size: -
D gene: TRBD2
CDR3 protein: CASGRLAANEQFF
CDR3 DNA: TGTGCCAGCGGAAGACTAGCTGCCAATGAGCAGTTCTTC

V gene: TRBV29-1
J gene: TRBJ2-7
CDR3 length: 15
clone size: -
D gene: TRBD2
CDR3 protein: CSVEGRSGGSYEQYF
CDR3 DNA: TGCAGCGTTGAAGGAAGGAGTGGCGGGAGCTACGAGCAGTACTTC

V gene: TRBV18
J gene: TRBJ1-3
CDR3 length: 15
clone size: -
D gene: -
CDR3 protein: CASSPWMAQGNTIYF
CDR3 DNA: TGTGCCAGCTCACCATGGATGGCACAAGGAAACACCATATATTTT

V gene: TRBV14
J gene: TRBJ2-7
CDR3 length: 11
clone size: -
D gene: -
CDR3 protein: CASSHGREQYF
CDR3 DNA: TGTGCCAGCAGCCACGGACGGGAGCAGTACTTC

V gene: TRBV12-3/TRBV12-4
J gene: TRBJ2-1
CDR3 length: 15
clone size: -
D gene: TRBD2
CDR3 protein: CASTPLAGLYNEQFF
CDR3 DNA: TGTGCCAGCACCCCACTAGCGGGACTCTACAATGAGCAGTTCTTC

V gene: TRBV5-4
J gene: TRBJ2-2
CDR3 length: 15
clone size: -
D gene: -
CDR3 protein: CASSPGTGNTGELFF
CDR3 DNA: TGTGCCAGCAGCCCAGGTACAGGGAACACCGGGGAGCTGTTTTTT

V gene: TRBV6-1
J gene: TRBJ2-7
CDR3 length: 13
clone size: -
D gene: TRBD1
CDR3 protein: CASSGTGGYEQYF
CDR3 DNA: TGTGCCAGCAGCGGGACAGGGGGCTACGAGCAGTACTTC

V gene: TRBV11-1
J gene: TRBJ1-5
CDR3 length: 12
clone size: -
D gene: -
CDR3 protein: CASSLQDQPQHF
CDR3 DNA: TGTGCCAGCAGCTTACAGGATCAGCCCCAGCATTTT